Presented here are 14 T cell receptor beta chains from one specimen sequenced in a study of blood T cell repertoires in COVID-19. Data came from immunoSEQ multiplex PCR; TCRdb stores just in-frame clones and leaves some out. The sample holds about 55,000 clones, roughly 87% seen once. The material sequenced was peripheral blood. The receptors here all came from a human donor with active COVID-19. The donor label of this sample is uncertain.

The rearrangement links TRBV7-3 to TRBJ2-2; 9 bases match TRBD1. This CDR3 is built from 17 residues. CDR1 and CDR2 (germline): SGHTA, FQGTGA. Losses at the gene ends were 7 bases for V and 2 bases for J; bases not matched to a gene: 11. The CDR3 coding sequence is TGTGCCAGCAACGAAGACAGGGGGGTCGTTAACACCGGGGAGCTGTTTTTT. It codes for CASNEDRGVVNTGELFF.

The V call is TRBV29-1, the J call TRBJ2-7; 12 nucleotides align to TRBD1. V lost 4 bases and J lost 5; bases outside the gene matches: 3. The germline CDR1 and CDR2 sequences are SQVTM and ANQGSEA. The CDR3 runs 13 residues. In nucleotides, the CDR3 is TGCAGCGTTGGGGGACAGGGGGCAGACGAGCAGTACTTC. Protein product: CSVGGQGADEQYF.

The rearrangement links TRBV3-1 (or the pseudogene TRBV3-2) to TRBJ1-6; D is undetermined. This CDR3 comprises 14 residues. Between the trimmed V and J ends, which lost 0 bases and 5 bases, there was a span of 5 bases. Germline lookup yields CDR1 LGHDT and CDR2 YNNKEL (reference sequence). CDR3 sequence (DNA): TGTGCCAGCAGCCAAGATAACAATAATTCACCCCTCCACTTT. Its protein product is CASSQDNNNSPLHF.

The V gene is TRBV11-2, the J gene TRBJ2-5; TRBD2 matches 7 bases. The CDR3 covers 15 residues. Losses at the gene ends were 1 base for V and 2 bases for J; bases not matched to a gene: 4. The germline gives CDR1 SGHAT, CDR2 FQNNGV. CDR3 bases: TGTGCCAGCAGCTTAGTTGGGGGGGGACAAGAGACCCAGTACTTC. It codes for CASSLVGGGQETQYF. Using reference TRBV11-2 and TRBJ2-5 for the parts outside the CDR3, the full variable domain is EAGVAQSPRYKIIEKRQSVAFWCNPISGHATLYWYQQILGQGPKLLIQFQNNGVVDDSQLPKDRFSAERLKGVDSTLKIQPAKLEDSAVYLCASSLVGGGQETQYFGPGTRLLVL.

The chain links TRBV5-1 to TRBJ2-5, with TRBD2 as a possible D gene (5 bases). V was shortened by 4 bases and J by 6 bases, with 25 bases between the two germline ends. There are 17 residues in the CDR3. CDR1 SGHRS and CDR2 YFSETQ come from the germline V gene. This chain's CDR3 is CASSPQIRSGIKQTQYF. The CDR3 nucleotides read TGCGCCAGCAGCCCACAAATCCGGTCCGGGATTAAGCAGACCCAGTACTTC.

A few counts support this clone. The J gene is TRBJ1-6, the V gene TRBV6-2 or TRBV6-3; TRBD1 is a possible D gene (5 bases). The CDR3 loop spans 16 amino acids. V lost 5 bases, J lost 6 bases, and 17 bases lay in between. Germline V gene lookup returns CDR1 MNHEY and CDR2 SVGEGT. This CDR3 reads CASSTSRQGGNSPLHF. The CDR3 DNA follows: TGTGCCAGCAGTACTTCCCGCCAGGGTGGTAATTCACCCCTCCACTTT.

CDR3 amino acids: CASSRLPGTGTNPGNTIYF. CDR3 sequence (DNA): TGCGCCAGCAGCCGCCTACCCGGGACAGGGACCAACCCTGGAAACACCATATATTTT. The chain is built from TRBV4-1 and TRBJ1-3, with 9 bases identical to TRBD1. Germline loops: CDR1 MGHRA, CDR2 YSYEKL. With 4 bases clipped from V and 2 bases from J, the junction kept 15 bases outside the gene matches. The CDR3 is 19 amino acids.

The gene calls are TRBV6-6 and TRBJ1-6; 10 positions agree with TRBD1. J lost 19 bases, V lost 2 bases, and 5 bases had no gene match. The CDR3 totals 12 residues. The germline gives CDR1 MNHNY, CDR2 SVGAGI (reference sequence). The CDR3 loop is CASSYEGQGSHF. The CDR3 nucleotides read TGTGCCAGCAGTTACGAGGGACAGGGGTCTCACTTT.

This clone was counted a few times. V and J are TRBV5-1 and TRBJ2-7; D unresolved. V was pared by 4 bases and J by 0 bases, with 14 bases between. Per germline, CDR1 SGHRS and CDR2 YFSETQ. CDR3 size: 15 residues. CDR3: CASSADIMSSYEQYF. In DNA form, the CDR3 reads TGCGCCAGCAGCGCCGACATAATGTCCTCCTACGAGCAGTACTTC.

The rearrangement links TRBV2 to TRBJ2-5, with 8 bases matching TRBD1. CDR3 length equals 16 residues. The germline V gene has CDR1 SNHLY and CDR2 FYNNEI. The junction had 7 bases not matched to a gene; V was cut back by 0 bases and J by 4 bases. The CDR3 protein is CASSEARRTGRETQYF. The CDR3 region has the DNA TGTGCCAGCAGTGAAGCGCGGAGGACAGGGAGAGAGACCCAGTACTTC.

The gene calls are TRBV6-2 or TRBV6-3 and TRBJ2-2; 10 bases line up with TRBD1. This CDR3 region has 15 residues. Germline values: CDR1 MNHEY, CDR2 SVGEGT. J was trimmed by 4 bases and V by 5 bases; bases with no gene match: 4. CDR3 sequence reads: CASSTWDRGTGELFF. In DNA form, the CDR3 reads TGTGCCAGCAGTACCTGGGACAGGGGCACCGGGGAGCTGTTTTTT.

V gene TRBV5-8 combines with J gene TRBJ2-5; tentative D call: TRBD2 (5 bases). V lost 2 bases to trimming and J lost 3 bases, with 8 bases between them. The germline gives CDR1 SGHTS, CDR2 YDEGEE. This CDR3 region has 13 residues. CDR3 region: CASSFRGKETQYF. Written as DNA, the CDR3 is TGTGCCAGCAGCTTCCGGGGAAAAGAGACCCAGTACTTC.

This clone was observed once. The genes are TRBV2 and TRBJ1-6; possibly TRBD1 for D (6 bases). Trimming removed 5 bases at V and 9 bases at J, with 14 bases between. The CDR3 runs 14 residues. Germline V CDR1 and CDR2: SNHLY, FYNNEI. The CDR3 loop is CASSLQGNGSPLHF. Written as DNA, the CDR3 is TGTGCCAGCAGTTTACAGGGAAACGGTTCACCCCTCCACTTT.

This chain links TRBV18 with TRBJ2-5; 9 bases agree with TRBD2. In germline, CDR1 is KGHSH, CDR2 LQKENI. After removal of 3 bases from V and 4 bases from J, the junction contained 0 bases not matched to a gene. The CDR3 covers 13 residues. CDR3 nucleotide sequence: TGTGCCAGCTCACCGGGACTAGCAGAGACCCAGTACTTC. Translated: CASSPGLAETQYF.